This record covers a single TCR beta chain. Genomic DNA provided the template from which TCR beta VDJ and CDR3 profiles were obtained. TCRdb itself ran the reads through MiXCR, one entry per CDR3 protein. The table includes 200,000 or so distinct CDR3 sequences, more than 45% detected once. Germline-derived CDR1 and CDR2 are SGHVS and FNYEAQ. The CDR3 spans 13 residues. Between the trimmed V and J ends, which lost 1 base and 7 bases, there was a span of 10 bases. All sequencing subjects had displayed CD8+CD57+ cell expansion on flow cytometry. This sample is part of a study of CD8+CD57+ T cells in acquired aplastic anemia.

The specimen sequenced was sorted CD4+, CD8+, or CD8+CD57+ T cells (not recorded which) from PBMCs. This clonotype originated in a human donor with aplastic anemia. The chain is built from TRBV7-6 and TRBJ1-2; no definite D call. The CDR3 reads CASSLVRAGGYTF. The CDR3 DNA is TGTGCCAGCAGCTTAGTTAGGGCTGGTGGCTACACCTTC.